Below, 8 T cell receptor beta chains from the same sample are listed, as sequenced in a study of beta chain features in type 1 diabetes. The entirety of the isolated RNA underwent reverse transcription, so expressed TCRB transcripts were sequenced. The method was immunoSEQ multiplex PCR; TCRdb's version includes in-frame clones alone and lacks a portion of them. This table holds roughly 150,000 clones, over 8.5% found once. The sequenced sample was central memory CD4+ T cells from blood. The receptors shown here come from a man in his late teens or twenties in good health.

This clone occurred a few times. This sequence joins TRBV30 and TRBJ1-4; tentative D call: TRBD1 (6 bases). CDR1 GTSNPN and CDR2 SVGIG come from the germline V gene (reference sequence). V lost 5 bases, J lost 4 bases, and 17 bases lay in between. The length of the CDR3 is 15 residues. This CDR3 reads CAWGPRGALNEKLFF. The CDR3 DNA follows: TGTGCCTGGGGCCCTCGGGGGGCTCTTAATGAAAAACTGTTTTTT.

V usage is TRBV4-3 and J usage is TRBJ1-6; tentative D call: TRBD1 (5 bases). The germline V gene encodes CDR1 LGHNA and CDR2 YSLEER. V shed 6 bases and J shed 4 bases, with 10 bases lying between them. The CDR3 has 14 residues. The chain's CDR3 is CASRGRDYNSPLHF. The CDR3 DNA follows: TGCGCCAGCAGGGGCAGGGATTATAATTCACCCCTCCACTTT.

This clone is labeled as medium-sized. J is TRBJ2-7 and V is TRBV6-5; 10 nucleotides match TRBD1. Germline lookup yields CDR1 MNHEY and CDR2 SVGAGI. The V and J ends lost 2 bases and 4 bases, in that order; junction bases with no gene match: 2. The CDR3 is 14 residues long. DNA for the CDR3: TGTGCCAGCAGTTACCGGGACAGGGGTTACGAGCAGTACTTC. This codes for CASSYRDRGYEQYF.

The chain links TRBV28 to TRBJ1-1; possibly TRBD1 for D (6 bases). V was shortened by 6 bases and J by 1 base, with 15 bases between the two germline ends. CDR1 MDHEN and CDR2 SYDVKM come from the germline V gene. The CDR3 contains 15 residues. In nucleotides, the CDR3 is TGTGCCAGCAGGCGCATAGAACAGGGGAACACTGAAGCTTTCTTT. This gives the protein CASRRIEQGNTEAFF.

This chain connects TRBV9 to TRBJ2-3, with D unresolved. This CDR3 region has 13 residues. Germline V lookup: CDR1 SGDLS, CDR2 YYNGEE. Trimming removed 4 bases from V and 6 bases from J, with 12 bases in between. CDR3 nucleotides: TGTGCCAGCAGCCCCCGCGGTGCGGATACGCAGTATTTT. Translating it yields CASSPRGADTQYF.

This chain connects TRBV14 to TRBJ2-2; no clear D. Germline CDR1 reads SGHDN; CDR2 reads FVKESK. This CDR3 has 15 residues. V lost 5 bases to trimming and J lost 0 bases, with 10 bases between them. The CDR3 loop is CASSSQFANTGELFF. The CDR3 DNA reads TGTGCCAGCAGCTCACAGTTCGCGAACACCGGGGAGCTGTTTTTT. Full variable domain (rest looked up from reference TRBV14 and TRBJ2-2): EAGVTQFPSHSVIEKGQTVTLRCDPISGHDNLYWYRRVMGKEIKFLLHFVKESKQDESGMPNNRFLAERTGGTYSTLKVQPAELEDSGVYFCASSSQFANTGELFFGEGSRLTVL.

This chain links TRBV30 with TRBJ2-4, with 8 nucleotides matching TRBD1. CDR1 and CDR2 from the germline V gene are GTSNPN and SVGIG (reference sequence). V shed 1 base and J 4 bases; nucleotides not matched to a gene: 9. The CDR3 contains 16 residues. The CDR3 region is CAWSAPGGTVKNIQYF. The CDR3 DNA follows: TGTGCCTGGAGTGCCCCAGGGGGCACGGTAAAAAACATTCAGTACTTC.

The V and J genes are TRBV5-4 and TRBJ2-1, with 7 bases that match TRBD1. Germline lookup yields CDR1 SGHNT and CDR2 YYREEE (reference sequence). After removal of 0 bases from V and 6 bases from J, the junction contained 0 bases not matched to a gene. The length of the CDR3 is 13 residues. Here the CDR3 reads CASSLGQGNEQFF. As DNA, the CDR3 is TGTGCCAGCAGCTTGGGACAGGGCAATGAGCAGTTCTTC.